This is a list of T cell receptor beta chains from one sample in a study of blood T cell repertoires in COVID-19. Only in-frame clones appear in the TCRdb table, and some are missing; sequencing was by immunoSEQ multiplex PCR. The sample holds 150,000 to 200,000 clones, 75% to 90% seen once. Input material: peripheral blood. These receptors were obtained from a human donor with active or convalescent COVID-19. The donor label of this sample is uncertain. CDR3s include the opening cysteine and the closing phenylalanine or tryptophan. Each record gives: D gene, V gene, J gene, CDR3 protein. D genes are given only for firm matches.

D: TRBD1; V: TRBV30; J: TRBJ2-2; CDR3: CAWTGKGAAWNTGELFF
D: NA; V: TRBV5-5; J: TRBJ2-6; CDR3: CASSLDGAGANVLTF
D: NA; V: TRBV19; J: TRBJ1-1; CDR3: CASSISWGDTEAFF
D: NA; V: TRBV5-6; J: TRBJ1-1; CDR3: CASSLTPSGMNTEAFF
D: TRBD1; V: TRBV2; J: TRBJ1-2; CDR3: CASSLGTGSNYGYTF
D: NA; V: TRBV19; J: TRBJ1-3; CDR3: CACKREPSGNTIYF
D: NA; V: TRBV30; J: TRBJ1-2; CDR3: CAWSTPRPLAHYGYTF
D: NA; V: TRBV28; J: TRBJ1-2; CDR3: CASSFTGGYTF
D: NA; V: TRBV7-2; J: TRBJ2-7; CDR3: CASSGGSPYEQYF
D: TRBD2; V: TRBV5-4; J: TRBJ2-7; CDR3: CASSGSGGPDEQYF
D: TRBD2; V: TRBV3-1/TRBV3-2; J: TRBJ2-3; CDR3: CASSQQGDGLEPDTQYF
D: TRBD2; V: TRBV28; J: TRBJ2-5; CDR3: CASSLAGVRETQYF
D: NA; V: TRBV28; J: TRBJ1-6; CDR3: CASTLLNSPLHF
D: TRBD2; V: TRBV7-6; J: TRBJ2-2; CDR3: CASSLELAGWNTGELFF
D: NA; V: TRBV24-1; J: TRBJ2-3; CDR3: CATRAAGATDTQYF
D: TRBD2; V: TRBV27; J: TRBJ2-2; CDR3: CASKLLAGANTGELFF
D: NA; V: TRBV4-1; J: TRBJ1-5; CDR3: CASSQVLNTGTQPQHF
D: TRBD2; V: TRBV4-2; J: TRBJ2-3; CDR3: CAGSQDVREGRDTQYF
D: TRBD1; V: TRBV27; J: TRBJ1-2; CDR3: CASSLKQGGNYGYTF
D: NA; V: TRBV7-9; J: TRBJ2-1; CDR3: CASSFELVWEQFF
D: TRBD1; V: TRBV6-2/TRBV6-3; J: TRBJ1-2; CDR3: CASSYPVGTVDGYTF
D: TRBD2; V: TRBV20-1; J: TRBJ2-2; CDR3: CSASTIGGGGELFF
D: TRBD2; V: TRBV10-3; J: TRBJ2-2; CDR3: CAISGGTSNTGELFF
D: TRBD1; V: TRBV27; J: TRBJ1-2; CDR3: CASSIRQGDYGYTF
D: TRBD2; V: TRBV5-1; J: TRBJ2-7; CDR3: CASSGGGSGRYEQYF
D: NA; V: TRBV6-2/TRBV6-3; J: TRBJ2-7; CDR3: CASSYLFEQYF
D: TRBD2; V: TRBV28; J: TRBJ2-3; CDR3: CASSPMTSASTDTQYF
D: TRBD1; V: TRBV27; J: TRBJ1-3; CDR3: CASSSSGTGGLGGNTIYF
D: NA; V: TRBV30; J: TRBJ2-7; CDR3: CAWKLSYEQYF
D: NA; V: TRBV3-1/TRBV3-2; J: TRBJ2-2; CDR3: CASSRSRGRNTGELFF
D: TRBD2; V: TRBV28; J: TRBJ2-7; CDR3: CASSFGSSGRDFYEQYF
D: NA; V: TRBV6-6; J: TRBJ2-7; CDR3: CASSWGETYEQYF
D: TRBD2; V: TRBV5-4; J: TRBJ2-3; CDR3: CASSAQTSGGLGTQYF
D: TRBD1; V: TRBV24-1; J: TRBJ1-2; CDR3: CATSDPRTGPGYTF
D: TRBD1; V: TRBV19; J: TRBJ2-1; CDR3: CASSFTGGPYNEQFF
D: TRBD2; V: TRBV5-1; J: TRBJ2-1; CDR3: CASSLVLAGVVEQFF
D: TRBD2; V: TRBV29-1; J: TRBJ2-3; CDR3: CSVGTSGGAQYF
D: NA; V: TRBV2; J: TRBJ1-1; CDR3: CASRLQGNTEAFF
D: NA; V: TRBV18; J: TRBJ2-7; CDR3: CASSPQGRGYEQYF
D: NA; V: TRBV7-6; J: TRBJ2-7; CDR3: CASSSASGIPYEQYF
D: NA; V: TRBV27; J: TRBJ2-7; CDR3: CASSLYPTGDEQYF
D: NA; V: TRBV12-3/TRBV12-4; J: TRBJ1-3; CDR3: CASSFTGGNTIYF
D: TRBD1; V: TRBV13; J: TRBJ2-1; CDR3: CASSSEDRLYNEQFF
D: TRBD1; V: TRBV3-1/TRBV3-2; J: TRBJ2-7; CDR3: CARRGETGEYEQYF
D: NA; V: TRBV5-4; J: TRBJ2-7; CDR3: CASSLETVYEQYF
D: TRBD1; V: TRBV5-4; J: TRBJ2-7; CDR3: CASTAGTGDYEQYF
D: NA; V: TRBV5-1; J: TRBJ2-1; CDR3: CASSLRTGNNEQFF
D: TRBD2; V: TRBV10-3; J: TRBJ2-7; CDR3: CAISESTSGIDEQYF
D: TRBD2; V: TRBV7-9; J: TRBJ2-2; CDR3: CASSSLAGGITGELFF
D: NA; V: TRBV14; J: TRBJ2-5; CDR3: CASSRSRGPGVVETQYF
D: NA; V: TRBV7-9; J: TRBJ2-3; CDR3: CASSSPGGDTQYF
D: TRBD1; V: TRBV5-4; J: TRBJ1-2; CDR3: CASSSQKGAGYGYTF
D: NA; V: TRBV2; J: TRBJ2-6; CDR3: CASSPRGGALSGANVLTF
D: NA; V: TRBV12-3/TRBV12-4; J: TRBJ2-1; CDR3: CASSGLGDNEQFF
D: TRBD2; V: TRBV5-1; J: TRBJ2-1; CDR3: CASSLEGTRYNEQFF
D: NA; V: TRBV15; J: TRBJ2-7; CDR3: CATSRGRGEQYF
D: TRBD2; V: TRBV27; J: TRBJ2-7; CDR3: CASSSHLTLSSGRVNYEQYF
D: NA; V: TRBV28; J: TRBJ2-3; CDR3: CASRIYPTDTQYF